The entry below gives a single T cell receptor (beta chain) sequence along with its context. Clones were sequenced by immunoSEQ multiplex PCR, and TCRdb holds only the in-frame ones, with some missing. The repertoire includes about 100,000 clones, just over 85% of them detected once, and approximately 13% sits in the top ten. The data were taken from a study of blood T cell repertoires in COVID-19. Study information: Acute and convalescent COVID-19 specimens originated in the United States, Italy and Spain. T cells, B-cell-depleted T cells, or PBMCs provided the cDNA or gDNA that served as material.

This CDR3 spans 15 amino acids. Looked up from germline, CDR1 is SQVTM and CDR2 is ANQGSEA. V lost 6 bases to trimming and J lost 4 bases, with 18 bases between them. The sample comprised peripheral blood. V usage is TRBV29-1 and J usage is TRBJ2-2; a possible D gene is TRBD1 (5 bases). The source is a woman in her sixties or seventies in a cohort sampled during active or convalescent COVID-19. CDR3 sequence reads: CSVSGADGGTGELFF. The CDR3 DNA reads TGCAGCGTCAGTGGGGCCGATGGTGGCACCGGGGAGCTGTTTTTT.